The text below deals with one T cell receptor (beta chain). One junction end disagrees with the germline gene, perhaps due to a read error. Germline CDR1 SGDLS, CDR2 YYNGEE. This CDR3 has 15 amino acids. The data derive from a study of blood T cell repertoires in COVID-19. Study background: T cells, B-cell-depleted T cells, or PBMCs provided the cDNA or gDNA that served as material.

Authors' data handling: Reference gene primers were amplified, and this amplification served to estimate nucleated cell counts. Profiling relied on immunoSEQ multiplex PCR, and the TCRdb table lists in-frame clones only, not all of them. For V, J and clone size, that table is used; D and trimming come from the DNA. The table has 95,000 to 110,000 clones, more than 75% seen once; the top ten hold around 12%. The chain combines TRBV9 with TRBJ1-4; D is undetermined. This sequence was found in a human donor in a cohort sampled during active COVID-19. The sequenced material came from peripheral blood. CDR3 loop: CVSSADTLTNEKLFF. CDR3 DNA sequence: TGTGTCAGCAGCGCCGACACTTTAACTAATGAAAAACTGTTTTTT.